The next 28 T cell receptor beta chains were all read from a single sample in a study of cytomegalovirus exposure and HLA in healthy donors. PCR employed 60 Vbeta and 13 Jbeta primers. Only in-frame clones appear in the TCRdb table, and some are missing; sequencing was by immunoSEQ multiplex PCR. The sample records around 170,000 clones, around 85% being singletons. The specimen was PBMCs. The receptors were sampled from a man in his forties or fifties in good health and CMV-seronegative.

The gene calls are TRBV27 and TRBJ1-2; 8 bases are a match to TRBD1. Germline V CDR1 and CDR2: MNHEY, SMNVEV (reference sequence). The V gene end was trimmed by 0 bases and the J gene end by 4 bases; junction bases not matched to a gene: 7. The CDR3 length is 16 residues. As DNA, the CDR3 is TGTGCCAGCAGTTTATCATCAGGGGGCGGCGGCTATGGCTACACCTTC. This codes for CASSLSSGGGGYGYTF.

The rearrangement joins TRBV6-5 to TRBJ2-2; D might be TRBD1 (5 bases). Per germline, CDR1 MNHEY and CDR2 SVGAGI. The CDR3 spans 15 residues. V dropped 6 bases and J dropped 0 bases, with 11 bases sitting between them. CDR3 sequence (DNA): TGTGCCAGCAGCCCCGACAGCGCGAACACCGGGGAGCTGTTTTTT. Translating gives CASSPDSANTGELFF.

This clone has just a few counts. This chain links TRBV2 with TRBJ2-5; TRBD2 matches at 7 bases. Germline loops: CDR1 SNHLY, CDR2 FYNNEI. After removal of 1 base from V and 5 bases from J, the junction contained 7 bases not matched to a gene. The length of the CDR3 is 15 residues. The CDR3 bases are TGTGCCAGCAGTGAAGGGGGCGGGAGCTTGGAGACCCAGTACTTC. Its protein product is CASSEGGGSLETQYF.

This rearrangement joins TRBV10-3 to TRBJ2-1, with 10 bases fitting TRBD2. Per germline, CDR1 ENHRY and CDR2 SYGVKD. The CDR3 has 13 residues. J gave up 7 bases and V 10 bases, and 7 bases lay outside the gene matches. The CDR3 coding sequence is TGTGCCAACAGCGGGGGGGGTGGGAATGAGCAGTTCTTC. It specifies CANSGGGGNEQFF.

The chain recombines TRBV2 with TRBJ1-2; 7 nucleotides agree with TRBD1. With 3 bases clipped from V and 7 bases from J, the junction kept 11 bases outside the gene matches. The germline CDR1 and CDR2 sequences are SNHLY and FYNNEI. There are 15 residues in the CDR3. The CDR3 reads CASSEGGGTVRGYTF. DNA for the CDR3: TGTGCCAGCAGTGAGGGCGGGGGGACAGTCCGTGGCTACACCTTC.

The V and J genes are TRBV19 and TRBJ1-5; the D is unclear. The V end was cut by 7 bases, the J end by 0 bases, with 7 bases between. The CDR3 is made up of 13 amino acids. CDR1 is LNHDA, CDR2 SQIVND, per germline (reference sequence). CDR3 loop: CASNENSNQPQHF. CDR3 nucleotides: TGTGCCAGTAACGAGAATAGCAATCAGCCCCAGCATTTT.

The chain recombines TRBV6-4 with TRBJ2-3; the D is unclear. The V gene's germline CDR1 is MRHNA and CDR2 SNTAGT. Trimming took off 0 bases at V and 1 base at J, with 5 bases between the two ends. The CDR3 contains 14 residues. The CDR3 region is CASSDSYRTDTQYF. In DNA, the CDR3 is TGTGCCAGCAGTGACTCCTACCGCACAGATACGCAGTATTTT.

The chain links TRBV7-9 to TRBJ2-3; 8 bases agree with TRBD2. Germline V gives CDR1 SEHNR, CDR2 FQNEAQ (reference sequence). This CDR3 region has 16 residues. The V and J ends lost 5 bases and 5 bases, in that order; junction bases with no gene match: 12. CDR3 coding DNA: TGTGCCAGCAGCAACCTCGGGGGGGGGCTTGGAGATACGCAGTATTTT. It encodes CASSNLGGGLGDTQYF.

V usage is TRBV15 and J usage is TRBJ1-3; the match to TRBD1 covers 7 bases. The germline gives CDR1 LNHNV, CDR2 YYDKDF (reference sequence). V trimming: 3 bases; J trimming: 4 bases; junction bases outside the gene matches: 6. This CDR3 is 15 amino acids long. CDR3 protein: CATSRETGLGNTIYF. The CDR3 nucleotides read TGTGCCACCAGCAGGGAGACAGGGCTCGGAAACACCATATATTTT. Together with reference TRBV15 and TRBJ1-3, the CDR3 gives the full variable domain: DAMVIQNPRYQVTQFGKPVTLSCSQTLNHNVMYWYQQKSSQAPKLLFHYYDKDFNNEADTPDNFQSRRPNTSFCFLDIRSPGLGDTAMYLCATSRETGLGNTIYFGEGSWLTVV.

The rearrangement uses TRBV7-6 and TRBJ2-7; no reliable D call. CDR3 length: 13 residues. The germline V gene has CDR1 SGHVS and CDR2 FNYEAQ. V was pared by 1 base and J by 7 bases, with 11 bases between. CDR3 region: CASSLGSVGEQYF. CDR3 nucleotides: TGTGCCAGCAGCTTAGGTTCGGTCGGTGAGCAGTACTTC.

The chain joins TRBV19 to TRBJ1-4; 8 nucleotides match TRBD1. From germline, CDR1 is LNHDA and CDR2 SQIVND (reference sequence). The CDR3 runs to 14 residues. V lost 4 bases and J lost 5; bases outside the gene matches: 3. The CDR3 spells CASSTTGENEKLFF. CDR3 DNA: TGTGCCAGTAGTACGACAGGGGAGAATGAAAAACTGTTTTTT.

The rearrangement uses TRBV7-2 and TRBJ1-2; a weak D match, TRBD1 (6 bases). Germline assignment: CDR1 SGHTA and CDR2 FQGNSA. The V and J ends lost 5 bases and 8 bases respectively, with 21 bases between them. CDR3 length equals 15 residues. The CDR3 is CASSTYLQGSQGYTF. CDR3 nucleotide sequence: TGTGCCAGCAGCACCTATCTACAGGGCTCCCAGGGCTACACCTTC.

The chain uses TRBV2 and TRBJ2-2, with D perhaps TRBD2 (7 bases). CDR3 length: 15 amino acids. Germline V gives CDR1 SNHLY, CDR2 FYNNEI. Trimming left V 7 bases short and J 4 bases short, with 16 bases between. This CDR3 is CASTEGRGGTGELFF. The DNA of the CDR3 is TGTGCCAGCACCGAGGGGAGGGGGGGCACCGGGGAGCTGTTTTTT.

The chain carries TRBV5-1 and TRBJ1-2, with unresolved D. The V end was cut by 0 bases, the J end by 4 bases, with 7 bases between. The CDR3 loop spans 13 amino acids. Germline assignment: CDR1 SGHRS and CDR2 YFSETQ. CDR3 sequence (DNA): TGCGCCAGCAGCTTGGATACATTCTATGGCTACACCTTC. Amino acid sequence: CASSLDTFYGYTF.

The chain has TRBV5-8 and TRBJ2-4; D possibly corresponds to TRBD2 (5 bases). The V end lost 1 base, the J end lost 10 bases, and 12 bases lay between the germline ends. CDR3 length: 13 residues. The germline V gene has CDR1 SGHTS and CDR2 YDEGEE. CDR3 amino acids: CASSLLLVRIQYF. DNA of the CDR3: TGTGCCAGCAGCTTGCTACTAGTAAGGATTCAGTACTTC.

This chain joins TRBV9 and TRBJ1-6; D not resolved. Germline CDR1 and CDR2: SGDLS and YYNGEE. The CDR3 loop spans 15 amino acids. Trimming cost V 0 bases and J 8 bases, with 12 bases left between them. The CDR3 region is CASSVDRGPDSPLHF. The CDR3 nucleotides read TGTGCCAGCAGCGTAGACCGAGGCCCAGATTCACCCCTCCACTTT.

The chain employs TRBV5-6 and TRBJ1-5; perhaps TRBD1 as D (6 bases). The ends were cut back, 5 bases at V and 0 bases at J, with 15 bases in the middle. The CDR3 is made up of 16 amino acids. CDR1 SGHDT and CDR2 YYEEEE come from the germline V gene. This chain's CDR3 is CASRVQGGGSNQPQHF. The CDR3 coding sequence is TGTGCCAGCAGGGTACAGGGTGGGGGTAGCAATCAGCCCCAGCATTTT.

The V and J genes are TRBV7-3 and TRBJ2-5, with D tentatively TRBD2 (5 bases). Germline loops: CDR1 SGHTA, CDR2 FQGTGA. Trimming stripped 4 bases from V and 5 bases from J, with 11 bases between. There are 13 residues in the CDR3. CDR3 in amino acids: CASSSDYRETQYF. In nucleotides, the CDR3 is TGTGCCAGCAGCTCTGACTATAGGGAGACCCAGTACTTC.

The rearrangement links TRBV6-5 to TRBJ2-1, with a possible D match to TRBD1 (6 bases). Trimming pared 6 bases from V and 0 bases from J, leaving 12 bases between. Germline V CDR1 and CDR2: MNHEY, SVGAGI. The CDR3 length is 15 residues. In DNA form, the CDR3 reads TGTGCCAGCAGGCCGACAGGAAGCTCCTACAATGAGCAGTTCTTC. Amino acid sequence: CASRPTGSSYNEQFF.

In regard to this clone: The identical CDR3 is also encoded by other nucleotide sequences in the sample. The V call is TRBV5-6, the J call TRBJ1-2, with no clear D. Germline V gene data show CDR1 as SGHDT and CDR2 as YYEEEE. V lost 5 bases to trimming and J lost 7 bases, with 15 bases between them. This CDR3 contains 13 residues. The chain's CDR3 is CASSLIRDRGYTF. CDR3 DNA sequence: TGTGCCAGCAGTCTCATCCGGGATCGTGGCTACACCTTC.

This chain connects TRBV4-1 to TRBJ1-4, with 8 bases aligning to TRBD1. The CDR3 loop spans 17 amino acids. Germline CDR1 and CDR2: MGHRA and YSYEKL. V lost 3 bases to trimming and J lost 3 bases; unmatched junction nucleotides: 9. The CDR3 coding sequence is TGCGCCAGCAGCCAGCGGACAGGGAAGCGGCCTAATGAAAAACTGTTTTTT. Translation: CASSQRTGKRPNEKLFF.

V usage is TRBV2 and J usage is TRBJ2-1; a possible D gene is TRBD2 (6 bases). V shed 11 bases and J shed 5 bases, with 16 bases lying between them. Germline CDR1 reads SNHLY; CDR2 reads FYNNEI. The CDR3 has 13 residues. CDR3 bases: TGTGCCGTCTCAGGGAGGCCCAACAATGAGCAGTTCTTC. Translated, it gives CAVSGRPNNEQFF. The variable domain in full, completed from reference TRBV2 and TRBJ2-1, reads EPEVTQTPSHQVTQMGQEVILRCVPISNHLYFYWYRQILGQKVEFLVSFYNNEISEKSEIFDDQFSVERPDGSNFTLKIRSTKLEDSAMYFCAVSGRPNNEQFFGPGTRLTVL.

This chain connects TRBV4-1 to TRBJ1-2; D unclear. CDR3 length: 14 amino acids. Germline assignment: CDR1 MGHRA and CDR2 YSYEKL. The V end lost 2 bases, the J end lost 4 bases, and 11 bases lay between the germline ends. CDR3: CASSQFQAIYGYTF. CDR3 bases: TGCGCCAGCAGCCAATTTCAGGCAATCTATGGCTACACCTTC.

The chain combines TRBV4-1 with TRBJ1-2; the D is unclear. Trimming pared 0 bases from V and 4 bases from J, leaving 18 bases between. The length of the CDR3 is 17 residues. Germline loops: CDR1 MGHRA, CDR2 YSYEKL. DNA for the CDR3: TGCGCCAGCAGCCAAGATTTCTTGGTTCGGCAGGCCTATGGCTACACCTTC. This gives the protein CASSQDFLVRQAYGYTF.

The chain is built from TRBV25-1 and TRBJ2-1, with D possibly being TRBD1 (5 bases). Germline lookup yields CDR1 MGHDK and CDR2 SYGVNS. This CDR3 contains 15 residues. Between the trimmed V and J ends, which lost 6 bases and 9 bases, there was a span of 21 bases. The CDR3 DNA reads TGTGCCAGCAGCGAAGGGGCCAGGCAGTATCCTGAGCAGTTCTTC. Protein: CASSEGARQYPEQFF.

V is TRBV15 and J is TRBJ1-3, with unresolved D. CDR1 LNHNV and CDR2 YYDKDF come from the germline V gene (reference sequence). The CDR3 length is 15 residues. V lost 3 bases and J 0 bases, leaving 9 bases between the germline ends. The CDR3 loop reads CATSRAGGSGNTIYF. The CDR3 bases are TGTGCCACCAGCAGGGCTGGAGGCTCTGGAAACACCATATATTTT.

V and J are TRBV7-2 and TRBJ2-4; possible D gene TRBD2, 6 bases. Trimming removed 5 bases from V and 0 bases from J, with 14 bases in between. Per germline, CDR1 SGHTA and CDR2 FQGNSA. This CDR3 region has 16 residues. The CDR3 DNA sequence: TGTGCCAGCAGCCTCGGAGGGGCAATAGCCAAAAACATTCAGTACTTC. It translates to CASSLGGAIAKNIQYF. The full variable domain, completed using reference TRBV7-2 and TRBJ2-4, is GAGVSQSPSNKVTEKGKDVELRCDPISGHTALYWYRQSLGQGLEFLIYFQGNSAPDKSGLPSDRFSAERTGGSVSTLTIQRTQQEDSAVYLCASSLGGAIAKNIQYFGAGTRLSVL.

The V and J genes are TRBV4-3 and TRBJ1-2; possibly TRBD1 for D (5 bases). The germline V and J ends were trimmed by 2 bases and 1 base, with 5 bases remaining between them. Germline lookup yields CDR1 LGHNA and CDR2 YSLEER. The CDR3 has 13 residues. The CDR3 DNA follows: TGCGCCAGCAGCCAACAGGGTAACTATGGCTACACCTTC. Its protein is CASSQQGNYGYTF.